These T cell receptor beta chains were read from a single sample in a study of cytotoxic CD8 clonotypes in ibrutinib-treated CLL. Assay used: immunoSEQ multiplex PCR; TCRdb lists only in-frame clones, some missing. Of about 50,000 clones detected, about 57% appear once; the ten largest clones hold 25% to 30%. Specimen: PBMCs, collected after 24 months of ibrutinib treatment. The origin of the receptors is a human donor with chronic lymphocytic leukemia. Each CDR3 is given with its conserved first and last residue. The D gene is left open where the match is weak. Some rows mark clone size as missing; the rest say once, few, many or name a class of expanded clone.

j_call d_call clone_size v_call cdr3_nt cdr3_aa
TRBJ2-5 TRBD2 few TRBV11-2 TGTGCCAGCAGACCGGCGGGACTAGCGGGGTCCCAGTACTTC CASRPAGLAGSQYF
TRBJ1-2 NA many TRBV18 TGTGCCAGCTCACCTGGGATGGCGGGGGGCTACACCTTC CASSPGMAGGYTF
TRBJ1-3 NA NA TRBV7-9 TGTGCCAGCAGCCCAACAGACTCTGGAAACACCATATATTTT CASSPTDSGNTIYF
TRBJ2-4 TRBD1 NA TRBV6-1 TGTGCCAGCAAACGGGACAGAGCCAAAAACATTCAGTACTTC CASKRDRAKNIQYF
TRBJ1-2 NA NA TRBV5-1 TGCGCCAGCAGCTTGGTAGGGCAAGGTGGCTACACCTTC CASSLVGQGGYTF
TRBJ1-2 NA NA TRBV5-1 TGCGCCAGCAGCTGGGATAGTGGAGGTAACTATGGCTACACCTTC CASSWDSGGNYGYTF
TRBJ2-1 TRBD1 few TRBV10-3 TGTGCCATCAGCTGGGACAGGGTCAATGAGCAGTTCTTC CAISWDRVNEQFF
TRBJ2-7 NA NA TRBV18 TGTGCCAGCTCACGGGGACGGATAGACGAGCAGTACTTC CASSRGRIDEQYF
TRBJ1-2 NA NA TRBV7-6 TGTGCCAGCAGCCGAGGGGGTGCCTATGGCTACACCTTC CASSRGGAYGYTF
TRBJ2-2 NA NA TRBV2 TGTGCCAGCAAGCGGGACACCGGGGAGCTGTTTTTT CASKRDTGELFF
TRBJ1-3 NA NA TRBV5-1 TGCGCCAGCAGCTCGGACGGCACTCGGGGAAACACCATATATTTT CASSSDGTRGNTIYF
TRBJ2-5 TRBD2 NA TRBV2 TGTGCCAGCAGTGAAGTGCGAGCGGGGGGGACCCAGTACTTC CASSEVRAGGTQYF
TRBJ2-5 NA NA TRBV29-1 TGCAGCGTTGATTCAATGGCAGGCCAAGAGACCCAGTACTTC CSVDSMAGQETQYF
TRBJ1-4 TRBD1 NA TRBV5-1 TGCGCCAGCAGCACCTCAGGGGGCTCGGGTGAAAAACTGTTTTTT CASSTSGGSGEKLFF
TRBJ2-1 TRBD2 NA TRBV27 TGTGCCAGCAGTTTATGGGCCAGCGGGGAGAAGTTCTTC CASSLWASGEKFF
TRBJ1-6 NA NA TRBV9 TGTGCCAGCAGCGTAGCTACTAGTCTGGATTCACCCCTCCACTTT CASSVATSLDSPLHF
TRBJ1-5 TRBD1 NA TRBV2 TGTGCCAGCAGTGGGACAGGGGGCGGCCAGCCCCAGCATTTT CASSGTGGGQPQHF
TRBJ1-6 NA NA TRBV6-5 TGTGCCAGCAGTTACCGGACGGGGAGTTCACCCCTCCACTTT CASSYRTGSSPLHF
TRBJ1-4 NA NA TRBV7-9 TGTGCCAGCAGCCCAGGCGGTGGGGTGGAAAAACTGTTTTTT CASSPGGGVEKLFF
TRBJ2-5 NA NA TRBV6-1 TGTGCCAGCAGTCTATTGGGGGAGGTGTACTTC CASSLLGEVYF